This T cell receptor (beta chain) stems from a study of graft-versus-host responses after intestinal transplantation. Study background: Grafts were multivisceral, liver-intestinal, or isolated intestinal.

Assay used: immunoSEQ multiplex PCR; TCRdb lists only in-frame clones, some missing. The sample holds around 26,000 clones; less than 95% are singletons and the top ten take about 0.49%. Notes on the study in general: Recipient marrow held GvH clones, some first seen in ileum or blood.

The CDR3 sequence is 14 residues long. V shed 5 bases, J shed 7 bases, and the junction held 8 bases outside the gene matches. CDR1 and CDR2 from the germline V gene are MNHEY and SMNVEV (reference sequence). As regards this clone: Its antigen is as yet unknown.

Specimen: PBMCs, collected 156 days after intestinal transplant. The chain joins TRBV27 to TRBJ1-5; 7 bases match TRBD1. This TCR derives from a human patient who received an intestinal transplant, so some T cells may come from the graft donor. The DNA of the CDR3 is TGTGCCAGCAGTCCAGGGGGTGAGTGGCAGCCCCAGCATTTT. Residues: CASSPGGEWQPQHF.